This entry lists 7 T cell receptor beta chains sequenced from one sample in a study of shared clonotypes between healthy human individuals. The method was immunoSEQ multiplex PCR; TCRdb's version includes in-frame clones alone and lacks a portion of them. Here the sample spans about 2,200,000 clones, more than 85% being singletons. CD45RO-negative cells were positively selected for CCR7, leaving out terminally differentiated effector memory CD45RA+ cells. The source material was naive CD8+ T cells from PBMCs. The receptors stem from a man aged 18 to 29 in good health. Some clones in this sample may be carry-over from other donors' samples.

The chain joins TRBV9 to TRBJ1-4, with D maybe TRBD1 (6 bases). V lost 3 bases, J lost 6 bases, and 15 bases lay in between. The germline V gene encodes CDR1 SGDLS and CDR2 YYNGEE. The CDR3 runs 15 residues. The CDR3 sequence: CASSAVQGMDEKLFF. The CDR3 DNA sequence: TGTGCCAGCAGCGCCGTCCAGGGGATGGATGAAAAACTGTTTTTT.

The chain carries TRBV14 and TRBJ2-7; 9 bases line up with TRBD1. This CDR3 is built from 13 residues. CDR1 and CDR2 from the germline V gene are SGHDN and FVKESK. The junction had 4 bases not matched to a gene; V was cut back by 4 bases and J by 6 bases. This CDR3 reads CASSPYRGREQYF. The CDR3 coding sequence is TGTGCCAGCAGCCCGTACAGGGGGCGCGAGCAGTACTTC.

The V gene is TRBV7-9, the J gene TRBJ2-3; D is undetermined. Trimming stripped 3 bases from V and 0 bases from J, with 7 bases between. The CDR3 loop spans 14 amino acids. Germline assignment: CDR1 SEHNR and CDR2 FQNEAQ (reference sequence). CDR3 nucleotide sequence: TGTGCCAGCAGCTTCCCGACTAGCACAGATACGCAGTATTTT. This gives the protein CASSFPTSTDTQYF.

The chain joins TRBV28 to TRBJ2-3; D not certain. The germline gives CDR1 MDHEN, CDR2 SYDVKM. V was cut by 3 bases and J by 2 bases, with 6 bases left in between. The CDR3 runs to 13 residues. The CDR3 sequence: CASSFFHTDTQYF. As DNA, the CDR3 is TGTGCCAGCAGTTTTTTTCACACAGATACGCAGTATTTT. Full variable domain (missing parts from reference TRBV28 and TRBJ2-3): DVKVTQSSRYLVKRTGEKVFLECVQDMDHENMFWYRQDPGLGLRLIYFSYDVKMKEKGDIPEGYSVSREKKERFSLILESASTNQTSMYLCASSFFHTDTQYFGPGTRLTVL.

The chain carries TRBV7-9 and TRBJ2-7, with 8 bases that match TRBD1. The CDR3 totals 16 residues. Trimming cost V 1 base and J 6 bases; bases outside gene matches: 11. CDR1 SEHNR and CDR2 FQNEAQ come from the germline V gene (reference sequence). CDR3 sequence (DNA): TGTGCCAGCAGCTTAGGCGCAGGGGGCGCCTATGGCGAGCAGTACTTC. This codes for CASSLGAGGAYGEQYF.

V and J are TRBV19 and TRBJ2-7; maybe TRBD2 (6 bases). Germline V lookup: CDR1 LNHDA, CDR2 SQIVND (reference sequence). V was cut by 3 bases and J by 5 bases, with 8 bases left in between. The CDR3 covers 12 residues. CDR3 nucleotide sequence: TGTGCCAGTAGTATGGCGGGGAACGAGCAGTACTTC. This codes for CASSMAGNEQYF.

The chain employs TRBV30 and TRBJ2-1; D is unclear. The CDR3 extends over 14 amino acids. V was pared by 6 bases and J by 4 bases, with 16 bases between. The V gene's germline CDR1 is GTSNPN and CDR2 SVGIG (reference sequence). The CDR3 DNA follows: TGTGCCTGTTTGACACCCAGGATATACAATGAGCAGTTCTTC. This sequence encodes CACLTPRIYNEQFF.